This T cell receptor (beta chain) was retrieved from a study of memory B cells and T cells in multiple sclerosis. Points from the study as a whole: Clone-set sizes differed between compartments, so shared clonotype counts needed normalization.

Sequenced by immunoSEQ multiplex PCR; TCRdb stores in-frame clones only, minus some. Found here are about 45,000 clones, roughly 82% of them singletons; the top ten hold 0.9% to 1.4%. Worth noting for this clone: The target antigen is unknown.

CFSE-dim autoproliferating and CFSE-high non-proliferating T cells from unstimulated culture were sequenced separately. Cultures began with some 52 million CFSE-labeled PBMCs, unstimulated for about 7 days, with replicate wells pooled. Without exogenous stimuli, roughly 0.5 uM CFSE-labeled PBMCs were cultured serum-free. This CDR3 has 15 amino acids. Trimming cost V 2 bases and J 6 bases, with 14 bases left between them. Germline-derived CDR1 and CDR2 are SGDLS and YYNGEE. The source material was PBMCs from blood kept in culture. This clonotype originated in a human donor with multiple sclerosis. J is TRBJ1-4 and V is TRBV9; possible D gene TRBD1, 5 bases. The CDR3 nucleotides are TGTGCCAGCAGCGTTTGGGGGACGCTTGATGAAAAACTGTTTTTT. Residues: CASSVWGTLDEKLFF.